This T cell receptor (beta chain) derives from a study of shared clonotypes between healthy human individuals. In the study overall: Each donor had three CD4 naive, three CD4 memory, two CD8 naive and one CD8 memory plate.

Germline V gives CDR1 LGHNA, CDR2 YSLEER. Ends included, the CDR3 has 13 residues. The method was immunoSEQ multiplex PCR; TCRdb's version includes in-frame clones alone and lacks a portion of them. The data contain under 300,000 clones, 65% of them singletons. Donors comprised healthy HIV-negative adults lacking recent acute infections or vaccinations. In the case of this clone: Antigen specificity is unknown. It is unclear where the CDR3 begins or ends on the DNA, so no DNA is shown, and the CDR3 is as TCRdb lists it.

Study-wide points: Larger richness was generally estimated for naive than memory subsets.

The sequencing input was memory CD4+ T cells sorted from blood. Subset defined: CD45RA-negative fraction. The source is a man aged 25 to 40 in good health. The genes are TRBV4-3 and TRBJ2-1; TRBD2, the table's D call, lacks a check against the DNA. The CDR3 sequence is CASSRVAGGSAFF.